What follows are 20 T cell receptor beta chains derived from one specimen sequenced in a study of PD-1 blockade in classical Hodgkin lymphoma. Some clones are missing from TCRdb's copy, which holds only in-frame ones; the method was immunoSEQ multiplex PCR. This table has 30,000 to 35,000 clones, about nine tenths appearing once. Every patient was affected by relapse after autologous stem cell transplantation, while exposure to brentuximab vedotin was not uniform. Magnetic depletion of unwanted cells isolated CD4+ T cells from thawed PBMCs. This specimen consisted of CD4+ T cells from blood, obtained at baseline. The receptors were sampled from a human donor with classical Hodgkin lymphoma.

Notes on this clone: Compared with germline, one end of the junction differs, possibly owing to a read error. The chain has TRBV28 and TRBJ2-7; 7 bases agree with TRBD1. The germline V gene encodes CDR1 MDHEN and CDR2 SYDVKM. The CDR3 covers 12 residues. The CDR3, as DNA: TGTGCCAGCAGTTTAATGCTGGGACAGCCTGACTTC. Encoded protein: CASSLMLGQPDF.

This sequence joins TRBV10-3 and TRBJ2-2; D is unresolved. The V and J ends lost 6 bases and 2 bases respectively, with 10 bases between them. This CDR3 contains 14 residues. Looked up from germline, CDR1 is ENHRY and CDR2 is SYGVKD. The CDR3 region has the DNA TGTGCCATCAGACCCCGGACCAACACCGGGGAGCTGTTTTTT. Translation gives CAIRPRTNTGELFF.

This sequence joins TRBV5-1 and TRBJ1-2; D not certain. Germline V gene lookup returns CDR1 SGHRS and CDR2 YFSETQ. The CDR3 spans 14 residues. V lost 4 bases to trimming and J lost 7 bases, with 17 bases between them. Here the CDR3 DNA reads TGCGCCAGCAGCAACTCTGGGATGCTGGGTGGCTACACCTTC. It codes for CASSNSGMLGGYTF.

CDR3 nucleotides: TGTGCCAGCTCTTATATGGTAGGTGCCGGGACTACGAACACCGGGGAGCTGTTTTTT. Its protein product is CASSYMVGAGTTNTGELFF. The chain is built from TRBV18 and TRBJ2-2, with 7 bases matching TRBD2. This CDR3 comprises 19 residues. With V trimmed by 6 bases and J by 0 bases, 16 bases remained unmatched. Germline V gene sequence: CDR1 KGHSH, CDR2 LQKENI.

The CDR3 region has the DNA TGCAGCGTCCGGGACAGTAACTACGAGCAGTACTTC. Residues: CSVRDSNYEQYF. This chain joins TRBV29-1 and TRBJ2-7, with TRBD1 identical over 7 bases. The germline CDR1 and CDR2 sequences are SQVTM and ANQGSEA. J was trimmed by 3 bases and V by 6 bases; bases with no gene match: 5. The CDR3 has 12 residues.

This clone was seen a few times. The rearrangement links TRBV20-1 to TRBJ1-5; D is perhaps TRBD1 (5 bases). There are 11 residues in the CDR3. With 6 bases removed from V and 7 bases from J, the gap between germline ends came to 10 bases. Germline CDR1 reads DFQATT; CDR2 reads SNEGSKA (reference sequence). The DNA of the CDR3 is TGCAGTGCCTCGAGGGACCAGCCCCAGCATTTT. Residues: CSASRDQPQHF.

The CDR3 loop reads CASSDEAGGPVTGELFF. CDR3 sequence (DNA): TGTGCCAGCAGTGACGAGGCGGGAGGGCCCGTGACCGGGGAGCTGTTTTTT. This sequence joins TRBV6-4 and TRBJ2-2; 9 bases map to TRBD2. The CDR3 has 17 residues. CDR1 and CDR2 (germline): MRHNA, SNTAGT. V gave up 2 bases and J gave up 5 bases; unmatched junction bases: 9.

The chain joins TRBV7-9 to TRBJ2-3, with 7 bases matching TRBD2. From germline, CDR1 is SEHNR and CDR2 FQNEAQ (reference sequence). This CDR3 comprises 15 residues. The V gene end was trimmed by 7 bases and the J gene end by 6 bases; junction bases not matched to a gene: 13. DNA for the CDR3: TGTGCCAGCACCCTCCCCGAAGCGGGGATCGATACGCAGTATTTT. It yields the protein CASTLPEAGIDTQYF.

This sequence joins TRBV28 and TRBJ1-1; TRBD1 matches 7 bases. The CDR3 is 14 amino acids. Germline assignment: CDR1 MDHEN and CDR2 SYDVKM. Trimming at V came to 2 bases and at J to 7 bases, leaving 7 bases not matched to a gene. CDR3 in DNA: TGTGCCAGCAGTTTAGGTAGACGGGACAGTGAAGCTTTCTTT. Protein sequence: CASSLGRRDSEAFF.

The V gene is TRBV7-9, the J gene TRBJ2-3, with 8 bases fitting TRBD1. CDR3 length: 18 residues. Trimming took 5 bases from V and 0 from J; bases not matched to a gene: 13. Germline V lookup: CDR1 SEHNR, CDR2 FQNEAQ (reference sequence). CDR3: CASSEIDRGQSSTDTQYF. CDR3 coding DNA: TGTGCCAGCAGCGAGATAGACAGGGGACAATCTAGCACAGATACGCAGTATTTT.

The rearrangement links TRBV7-2 to TRBJ2-7, with D possibly matching TRBD1 (5 bases). V was pared by 0 bases and J by 0 bases, with 21 bases between. The CDR3 sequence is 19 residues long. From germline, CDR1 is SGHTA and CDR2 FQGNSA. The CDR3 DNA is TGTGCCAGCAGCTTAGCGGTGGGTGGGGCCCAAAGTTACTCCTACGAGCAGTACTTC. Its translation is CASSLAVGGAQSYSYEQYF.

The chain employs TRBV11-2 and TRBJ2-5; 8 bases fit TRBD2. The V gene end was trimmed by 4 bases and the J gene end by 2 bases; junction bases not matched to a gene: 12. CDR3 size: 17 residues. Germline CDR1 and CDR2: SGHAT and FQNNGV. The CDR3 nucleotides read TGTGCCAGCAGCTCCGCACGCGGGAGGCCCCCTCAAGAGACCCAGTACTTC. Translating gives CASSSARGRPPQETQYF.

The chain links TRBV30 to TRBJ2-5; 8 nucleotides align to TRBD2. The CDR3 sequence is 13 residues long. V lost 5 bases to trimming and J lost 1 base; unmatched junction nucleotides: 3. Germline CDR1 GTSNPN, CDR2 SVGIG (reference sequence). CDR3 nucleotides: TGTGCCTGGGGAACTAGCGGCCAAGAGACCCAGTACTTC. It translates to CAWGTSGQETQYF.

The chain couples TRBV29-1 to TRBJ2-1, with 8 bases that match TRBD1. The CDR3 sequence is 14 residues long. The trim removed 5 bases at V and 2 bases at J, leaving 5 bases unmatched. CDR1 is SQVTM, CDR2 ANQGSEA, per germline. In nucleotides, the CDR3 is TGCAGCGTTATGGACAGGGAACCCTACAATGAGCAGTTCTTC. Its translation: CSVMDREPYNEQFF.

V and J are TRBV9 and TRBJ2-6; a possible D gene is TRBD2 (5 bases). Trimming pared 3 bases from V and 0 bases from J, leaving 10 bases between. The CDR3 totals 16 residues. Germline CDR1 is SGDLS and CDR2 is YYNGEE. CDR3: CASSAGLVSGANVLTF. CDR3 coding DNA: TGTGCCAGCAGCGCCGGACTGGTCTCTGGGGCCAACGTCCTGACTTTC.

V and J are TRBV2 and TRBJ2-4; 7 bases are shared with TRBD2. Germline lookup yields CDR1 SNHLY and CDR2 FYNNEI. The ends lost 7 bases at V and 6 bases at J; junction bases unmatched: 9. This CDR3 is 14 amino acids long. Written as DNA, the CDR3 is TGTGCCAGCAAATTTGGGCTAGCGGTAAACATTCAGTACTTC. The encoded protein is CASKFGLAVNIQYF.

This rearrangement joins TRBV5-1 to TRBJ1-1; D gene uncertain. V was shortened by 5 bases and J by 0 bases, with 8 bases between the two germline ends. The CDR3 is 13 amino acids. CDR1 and CDR2 from the germline V gene are SGHRS and YFSETQ. This CDR3 is CASSIKVNTEAFF. The CDR3 DNA is TGCGCCAGCAGTATAAAAGTGAACACTGAAGCTTTCTTT. The variable domain in full, with the rest retrieved from reference TRBV5-1 and TRBJ1-1, is KAGVTQTPRYLIKTRGQQVTLSCSPISGHRSVSWYQQTPGQGLQFLFEYFSETQRNKGNFPGRFSGRQFSNSRSEMNVSTLELGDSALYLCASSIKVNTEAFFGQGTRLTVV.

This chain links TRBV27 with TRBJ2-7, with TRBD1 matching over 9 bases. The CDR3 has 14 residues. The J segment lost 6 bases and the V segment lost 6 bases, leaving 9 bases of the junction unmatched. CDR1 and CDR2 from the germline V gene are MNHEY and SMNVEV (reference sequence). CDR3 in amino acids: CASRMGQGKAEQYF. In DNA form, the CDR3 reads TGTGCCAGCAGAATGGGACAGGGCAAAGCCGAGCAGTACTTC.

The chain carries TRBV7-8 and TRBJ2-7, with 8 bases aligning to TRBD1. CDR1 and CDR2 from the germline V gene are SGHVS and FQNEAQ. Losses at the gene ends were 5 bases for V and 5 bases for J; bases not matched to a gene: 8. The length of the CDR3 is 14 residues. CDR3 residues: CASSRGQGYDEQYF. CDR3 bases: TGTGCCAGCAGCCGTGGACAGGGCTACGACGAGCAGTACTTC.

Regarding this clone: At one end the junction does not follow the germline gene, possibly because of a read error. The CDR3 reads CASSGESGRLPAF. In DNA, the CDR3 is TGTGCCAGCAGTGGTGAAAGCGGGAGGCTCCCGGCTTTT. The chain carries TRBV6-1 and TRBJ2-3; 9 bases agree with TRBD2. Germline V lookup: CDR1 MNHNS, CDR2 SASEGT. The CDR3 runs to 13 residues.